What follows are 7 T cell receptor beta chains derived from one specimen sequenced in a study of blood T cell repertoires in COVID-19. Using immunoSEQ multiplex PCR, the repertoire was profiled, and TCRdb retains in-frame clones only, with some absent. The table lists hundreds of thousands of clones, less than 90% of them singletons. Sequences were obtained from peripheral blood. Every receptor here comes from a woman between 45 and 65 years old with acute or convalescent COVID-19.

The CDR3 DNA sequence: TGCAGTGCTAGTATAGCCAGGGAAGGTGGCTACACCTTC. Its protein is CSASIAREGGYTF. V usage is TRBV20-1 and J usage is TRBJ1-2, with a weak D call TRBD1 (5 bases). Looked up from germline, CDR1 is DFQATT and CDR2 is SNEGSKA (reference sequence). The CDR3 covers 13 residues. Trimming removed 3 bases from V and 7 bases from J, with 15 bases in between.

The chain uses TRBV5-1 and TRBJ2-1; 12 nucleotides align to TRBD2. V was clipped by 5 bases and J by 8 bases; unmatched bases: 8. The germline V gene encodes CDR1 SGHRS and CDR2 YFSETQ. The length of the CDR3 is 15 residues. The DNA for the CDR3 is TGCGCCAGCAGTCGGACTAGCGGGGTTGTGGATGAGCAGTTCTTC. It specifies CASSRTSGVVDEQFF.

The genes are TRBV19 and TRBJ2-5; 8 bases line up with TRBD2. The V gene end was trimmed by 1 base and the J gene end by 5 bases; junction bases not matched to a gene: 0. This CDR3 comprises 13 residues. Germline CDR1 LNHDA, CDR2 SQIVND (reference sequence). CDR3 protein: CASSIAGGETQYF. The CDR3 region has the DNA TGTGCCAGTAGTATAGCGGGGGGGGAGACCCAGTACTTC.

This chain links TRBV10-3 with TRBJ1-1; D remains ambiguous. The V end lost 10 bases, the J end lost 1 base, and 13 bases lay between the germline ends. The V gene's germline CDR1 is ENHRY and CDR2 SYGVKD. The CDR3 sequence is 13 residues long. CDR3 DNA: TGTGCCACCCAGTCTCCTCCGAACACTGAAGCTTTCTTT. Translated: CATQSPPNTEAFF.

This chain uses TRBV18 with TRBJ1-4; TRBD1 might be the D (5 bases). Trimming shortened V by 0 bases and J by 6 bases, and 14 bases separated the two germline ends. This CDR3 has 16 residues. Germline V lookup: CDR1 KGHSH, CDR2 LQKENI. CDR3 residues: CASSPPSGRIDEKLFF. As DNA, the CDR3 is TGTGCCAGCTCACCACCGTCAGGGAGGATAGATGAAAAACTGTTTTTT. Variable domain in full (rest from reference TRBV18 and TRBJ1-4): NAGVMQNPRHLVRRRGQEARLRCSPMKGHSHVYWYRQLPEEGLKFMVYLQKENIIDESGMPKERFSAEFPKEGPSILRIQQVVRGDSAAYFCASSPPSGRIDEKLFFGSGTQLSVL.

This rearrangement joins TRBV5-4 to TRBJ2-5, with 13 bases lining up with TRBD2. Per the germline V gene, CDR1 is SGHNT and CDR2 is YYREEE (reference sequence). Losses at the gene ends were 2 bases for V and 5 bases for J; bases not matched to a gene: 3. This CDR3 is built from 15 residues. The CDR3 DNA is TGTGCCAGCAGCTTACCGACTAGCGGGGGGGAGACCCAGTACTTC. It yields the protein CASSLPTSGGETQYF. The variable domain in full, completed from reference TRBV5-4 and TRBJ2-5, reads ETGVTQSPTHLIKTRGQQVTLRCSSQSGHNTVSWYQQALGQGPQFIFQYYREEENGRGNFPPRFSGLQFPNYSSELNVNALELDDSALYLCASSLPTSGGETQYFGPGTRLLVL.

The chain employs TRBV18 and TRBJ2-7; D is perhaps TRBD1 (5 bases). Germline CDR1 and CDR2: KGHSH and LQKENI. This CDR3 is 13 amino acids long. The V end lost 8 bases, the J end lost 1 base, and 12 bases lay between the germline ends. CDR3 in DNA: TGTGCCAGCGGGGCGGCCTCTTCCTACGAGCAGTACTTC. Protein sequence: CASGAASSYEQYF.